Each of the 20 T cell receptor beta chains below was sequenced from the same sample in a study of blood T cells in healthy people across ages. For the second PCR, which ran for 7 to 11 cycles, a sample-barcoded 5' primer and a J-beta primer mix were used. TCRdb used MiXCR to reprocess the 5' RACE reads, holding one entry per CDR3 protein. The data contain hundreds of thousands of distinct CDR3 sequences, approximately 30% of them singletons. Input material: blood. The receptors derive from a woman of 80 years or more in good health.

On this clonotype itself: The junction does not match germline at one end; this may be a read error. The genes are TRBV5-1 and TRBJ2-6, with D maybe TRBD1 (5 bases). Per the germline V gene, CDR1 is SGHRS and CDR2 is YFSETQ. The CDR3 runs to 18 residues. In DNA form, the CDR3 reads TGCGCCAGCAGCTTGGAGGGCGGCGACCTCTCTGGGGCCAACGCCCTGACTTTC. It encodes CASSLEGGDLSGANALTF.

This clonotype was picked up many times. The chain has TRBV29-1 and TRBJ2-1; TRBD2 matches 13 bases. The CDR3 consists of 17 residues. The germline V gene encodes CDR1 SQVTM and CDR2 ANQGSEA. V was pared by 6 bases and J by 0 bases, with 8 bases of the junction left unmatched. The CDR3 loop reads CSVRGLAGDSSYNEQFF. DNA of the CDR3: TGCAGCGTGCGAGGACTAGCGGGGGACAGCTCCTACAATGAGCAGTTCTTC.

A remark on this clonotype: Given a much more abundant clone one base away, this may be a read error. The rearrangement links TRBV20-1 to TRBJ2-5; 8 bases match TRBD2. In germline, CDR1 is DFQATT, CDR2 SNEGSKA (reference sequence). The CDR3 loop spans 13 amino acids. V trimming: 6 bases; J trimming: 5 bases; junction bases outside the gene matches: 8. The CDR3, as DNA: TGCAGTGCCTGGGGACTAGTGGGCGAGACCCAGTACTTC. Protein sequence: CSAWGLVGETQYF.

V usage is TRBV7-9 and J usage is TRBJ2-2; no clear D. The V and J ends lost 5 bases and 7 bases respectively, with 14 bases between them. Germline CDR1 is SEHNR and CDR2 is FQNEAQ (reference sequence). This CDR3 region has 14 residues. The CDR3 sequence is CASSPGGPGGELFF. CDR3 nucleotide sequence: TGTGCCAGCAGCCCCGGTGGACCCGGCGGGGAGCTGTTTTTT.

This clonotype occurred a few times. A much larger clone differs from this one at a single base, so this may be a read error. The rearrangement joins TRBV20-1 to TRBJ2-5; 10 positions match TRBD1. CDR3 length equals 16 residues. Germline-derived CDR1 and CDR2 are DFQATT and SNEGSKA (reference sequence). V lost 4 bases and J lost 5; bases outside the gene matches: 13. The CDR3 region has the DNA TGCAGTGCTACAGATCAGGGACAGGGGACGACGGAGACCCAGTACTTC. Translation gives CSATDQGQGTTETQYF.

V gene TRBV6-2 or TRBV6-3 combines with J gene TRBJ1-1; no clear D. The CDR3 is 14 residues long. V was trimmed by 0 bases and J by 11 bases, leaving 16 bases between them. Germline V gene lookup returns CDR1 MNHEY and CDR2 SVGEGT. CDR3 sequence reads: CASSYSTLRVSAFF. CDR3 in DNA: TGTGCCAGCAGTTACTCGACCCTGAGGGTGAGTGCTTTCTTT.

This clonotype was counted a single time. A much larger clone lies a single base off, so this may be a read error. This chain connects TRBV6-5 to TRBJ1-5; D not resolved. Germline V lookup: CDR1 MNHEY, CDR2 SVGAGI. CDR3 length equals 13 residues. CDR3 protein: CASSYTSNQPRHF. The CDR3 coding sequence is TGTGCCAGCAGTTACACTAGCAATCAGCCCCGGCATTTT.

The table lists this clonotype with a few counts. With a much larger clone just one base away, this may be a read error. The rearrangement uses TRBV20-1 and TRBJ1-6; D unresolved. Trimming left V 5 bases short and J 1 base short, with 15 bases between. The germline CDR1 and CDR2 sequences are DFQATT and SNEGSKA (reference sequence). This CDR3 region has 16 residues. The DNA for the CDR3 is TGCAGTGCTGGTGGCCGTCTCGGGTCCTATAATTCACCCCTCCACTTT. Protein sequence: CSAGGRLGSYNSPLHF.

V and J are TRBV20-1 and TRBJ2-3; TRBD1 agrees at 8 bases. The germline CDR1 and CDR2 sequences are DFQATT and SNEGSKA (reference sequence). V lost 6 bases and J lost 0; bases outside the gene matches: 5. The CDR3 has 14 residues. CDR3 DNA: TGCAGTGCCACCGGACAGGGTAGCACAGATACGCAGTATTTT. This gives the protein CSATGQGSTDTQYF.

The CDR3 loop reads CASSPGTSGAWGRHNEQFF. In DNA form, the CDR3 reads TGTGCCAGCAGCCCCGGGACTAGCGGGGCCTGGGGGAGGCACAATGAGCAGTTCTTC. This chain joins TRBV6-1 and TRBJ2-1; 13 positions match TRBD2. The CDR3 is 19 amino acids. CDR1 MNHNS and CDR2 SASEGT come from the germline V gene. V shed 6 bases, J shed 5 bases, and the junction held 16 bases outside the gene matches.

This clonotype was observed at least ten times. The rearrangement links TRBV7-3 to TRBJ2-1, with TRBD2 identical over 11 bases. This CDR3 comprises 19 residues. The germline V gene encodes CDR1 SGHTA and CDR2 FQGTGA. The ends lost 5 bases at V and 1 base at J; junction bases unmatched: 13. This CDR3 is CASSQAASGGFGSYNEQFF. The CDR3 DNA sequence: TGTGCCAGCAGCCAGGCGGCTAGCGGGGGGTTTGGGTCCTACAATGAGCAGTTCTTC.

CDR3 sequence: CASSGGMTGELFF. The CDR3 DNA sequence: TGTGCCAGCTCGGGAGGGATGACCGGGGAGCTGTTTTTT. The chain uses TRBV7-2 and TRBJ2-2; 8 nucleotides agree with TRBD2. Germline CDR1 and CDR2: SGHTA and FQGNSA. V dropped 8 bases and J dropped 5; count of bases not matched to a gene: 4. The CDR3 is 13 residues long.

This clonotype was picked up many times. The chain is built from TRBV7-9 and TRBJ1-6; D is perhaps TRBD1 (6 bases). V dropped 6 bases and J dropped 7 bases, with 16 bases sitting between them. Looked up from germline, CDR1 is SEHNR and CDR2 is FQNEAQ (reference sequence). This CDR3 region has 15 residues. The DNA of the CDR3 is TGTGCCAGCAGTCCAACAGGGATCGGAAATTCACCCCTCCACTTT. Protein product: CASSPTGIGNSPLHF.

The chain recombines TRBV12-3 or TRBV12-4 with TRBJ2-2; 10 bases fit TRBD2. The trim removed 8 bases at V and 5 bases at J, leaving 11 bases unmatched. CDR3 length: 16 residues. The CDR3: CASPGQELAGTGELFF. CDR3 coding DNA: TGTGCCAGCCCGGGACAGGAACTAGCGGGGACCGGGGAGCTGTTTTTT.

This clonotype has just one count. A much bigger clone sits one base away, suggesting this may be a read error. J is TRBJ2-5 and V is TRBV20-1; possibly TRBD2 for D (5 bases). Near its end, the DNA agrees better with TRBJ2-7, so the J call may be wrong. CDR3 size: 14 residues. Germline V gives CDR1 DFQATT, CDR2 SNEGSKA (reference sequence). The CDR3 nucleotides are TGCAGTGCTAGAAGACTAACGGGAATCTACGAGCAGTACTTC. As protein: CSARRLTGIYEQYF.

The chain couples TRBV20-1 to TRBJ2-1; 10 bases are a match to TRBD2. V trimming: 0 bases; J trimming: 6 bases; junction bases outside the gene matches: 5. CDR3 length: 15 residues. Germline V CDR1 and CDR2: DFQATT, SNEGSKA (reference sequence). The CDR3 region has the DNA TGCAGTGCTAGAGATTTCCTAGCGGGGGCCAATGAGCAGTTCTTC. Translated, it gives CSARDFLAGANEQFF.

The V call is TRBV18, the J call TRBJ2-6; 8 bases agree with TRBD1. CDR1 is KGHSH, CDR2 LQKENI, per germline. The CDR3 length is 16 residues. The V gene end was trimmed by 4 bases and the J gene end by 2 bases; junction bases not matched to a gene: 4. The CDR3 DNA reads as TGTGCCAGCTCACGGGACAGGAGTACTGGGGCCAACGTCCTGACTTTC. Translated, it gives CASSRDRSTGANVLTF. Looking up the rest from reference TRBV18 and TRBJ2-6 gives the full variable domain: NAGVMQNPRHLVRRRGQEARLRCSPMKGHSHVYWYRQLPEEGLKFMVYLQKENIIDESGMPKERFSAEFPKEGPSILRIQQVVRGDSAAYFCASSRDRSTGANVLTFGAGSRLTVL.

This clonotype was detected ten times or more. V and J are TRBV7-2 and TRBJ2-1; TRBD2 matches 15 bases. The CDR3 length is 18 residues. The trim removed 3 bases at V and 4 bases at J, leaving 7 bases unmatched. Germline V lookup: CDR1 SGHTA, CDR2 FQGNSA. The CDR3 sequence: CASSFRTSGGAAYNEQFF. In nucleotides, the CDR3 is TGTGCCAGCAGCTTTAGGACTAGCGGGGGGGCCGCATACAATGAGCAGTTCTTC.

In this sample, this clonotype turned up many times. The chain joins TRBV12-3 or TRBV12-4 to TRBJ1-4, with a tentative D call TRBD1 (5 bases). Trimming stripped 3 bases from V and 8 bases from J, with 16 bases between. The CDR3 spans 15 residues. CDR3 loop: CASSFRAQGGEKLFF. The CDR3 DNA sequence: TGTGCCAGCAGTTTTCGAGCGCAGGGCGGGGAAAAACTGTTTTTT.

In this sample, this clonotype turned up many times. The rearrangement joins TRBV6-1 to TRBJ2-7; D might be TRBD2 (5 bases). Trimming pared 6 bases from V and 6 bases from J, leaving 21 bases between. This CDR3 region has 15 residues. Germline V gene sequence: CDR1 MNHNS, CDR2 SASEGT. The CDR3 is CASSPDTQRFREQYF. The CDR3 DNA reads TGTGCCAGCAGCCCTGACACCCAGCGGTTTCGCGAGCAGTACTTC.